This T cell receptor beta chain was recorded in a study of blood T cell repertoires in COVID-19. Study summary: From the United States, Italy and Spain came samples of acute and convalescent COVID-19. PBMCs, B-cell-depleted T cells, or T cells were the source of the cDNA or gDNA that made up the material.

This clone was picked up one time. Authors' data handling: Reference gene primers were amplified, and this amplification served to estimate nucleated cell counts. TCRdb keeps only in-frame clones here, not all; method: immunoSEQ multiplex PCR. The V and J calls and clone size were taken over from that table, and D and trimming were inferred from the DNA. Of approximately 250,000 clones listed, 75% to 85% are singletons. V shed 4 bases and J shed 0 bases, with 18 bases lying between them. In germline, CDR1 is SGDLS, CDR2 YYNGEE. The CDR3 length is 17 residues. Those enrolled in Seattle joined during active infection and were followed longitudinally afterward.

Sequencing input: peripheral blood. The source is a man aged 45-60 years with COVID-19, enrolled during active disease. The rearrangement uses TRBV9 and TRBJ2-3, with D possibly TRBD1 on 5 matching bases. CDR3 sequence (DNA): TGTGCCAGCAGCTTCTCGCCGACAGAATCTAGCACAGATACGCAGTATTTT. The encoded protein is CASSFSPTESSTDTQYF. The full variable domain, its missing parts supplied by reference TRBV9 and TRBJ2-3, is DSGVTQTPKHLITATGQRVTLRCSPRSGDLSVYWYQQSLDQGLQFLIQYYNGEERAKGNILERFSAQQFPDLHSELNLSSLELGDSALYFCASSFSPTESSTDTQYFGPGTRLTVL.